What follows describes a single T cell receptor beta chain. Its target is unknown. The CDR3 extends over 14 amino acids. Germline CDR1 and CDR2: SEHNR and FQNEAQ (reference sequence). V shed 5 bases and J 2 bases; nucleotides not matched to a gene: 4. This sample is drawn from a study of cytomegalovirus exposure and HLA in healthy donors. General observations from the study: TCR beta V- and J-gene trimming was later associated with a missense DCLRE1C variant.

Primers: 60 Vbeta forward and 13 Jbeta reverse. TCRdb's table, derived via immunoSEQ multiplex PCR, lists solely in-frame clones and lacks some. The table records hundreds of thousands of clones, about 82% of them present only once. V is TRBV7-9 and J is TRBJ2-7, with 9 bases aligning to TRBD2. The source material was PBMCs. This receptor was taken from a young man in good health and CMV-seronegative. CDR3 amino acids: CASSRGGDTYEQYF. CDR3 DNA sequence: TGTGCCAGCAGCCGCGGGGGGGATACCTACGAGCAGTACTTC.